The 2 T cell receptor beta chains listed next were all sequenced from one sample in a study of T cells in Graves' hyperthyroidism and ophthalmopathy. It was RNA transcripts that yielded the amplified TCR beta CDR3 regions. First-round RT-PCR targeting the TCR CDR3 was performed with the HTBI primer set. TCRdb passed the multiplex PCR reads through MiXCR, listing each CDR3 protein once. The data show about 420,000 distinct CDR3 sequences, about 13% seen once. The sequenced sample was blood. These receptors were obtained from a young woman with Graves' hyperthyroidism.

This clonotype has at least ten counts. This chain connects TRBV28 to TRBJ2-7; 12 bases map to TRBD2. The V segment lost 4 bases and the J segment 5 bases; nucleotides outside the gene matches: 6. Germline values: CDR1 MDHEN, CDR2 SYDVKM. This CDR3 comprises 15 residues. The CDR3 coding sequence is TGTGCCAGCAGTTCCCGACTAGCGGGAGATCACGAGCAGTACTTC. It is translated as CASSSRLAGDHEQYF.

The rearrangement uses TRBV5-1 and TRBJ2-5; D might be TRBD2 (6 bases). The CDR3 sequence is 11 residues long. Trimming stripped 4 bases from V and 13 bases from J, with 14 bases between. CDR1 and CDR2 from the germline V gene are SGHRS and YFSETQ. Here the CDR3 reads CASSDGTPWYF. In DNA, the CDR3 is TGCGCCAGCAGCGACGGGACTCCTTGGTACTTC.